This TCR beta chain originates from a study of CD8 T cells in Susac syndrome. In germline, CDR1 is DFQATT, CDR2 SNEGSKA (reference sequence). The CDR3 extends over 15 amino acids. The V segment lost 1 base and the J segment 1 base; nucleotides outside the gene matches: 5. Reverse transcription of roughly 0.45 to 1 ug RNA used random hexamers. From the immunoSEQ multiplex PCR reads, TCRdb called clonotypes with MiXCR, one entry per CDR3 protein. The sample includes about 200,000 distinct CDR3 sequences, 90% to 95% seen only once; the top ten take roughly 0.088%. Sequences were obtained from CD4+ T cells from PBMCs. The chain couples TRBV20-1 to TRBJ2-7, with 9 nucleotides matching TRBD2. The receptor's source is a human donor with multiple sclerosis. The chain's CDR3 is CSARVMAGGSYEQYF. CDR3 nucleotide sequence: TGCAGTGCTAGAGTGATGGCGGGAGGGTCCTACGAGCAGTACTTC.